The 30 T cell receptor beta chains below all came from one sample that was sequenced in a study of Ad26.COV2.S vaccination and SARS-CoV-2 variants (dated by TCRdb to the early 2020s). Receptor amplification or capture employed the immunoSEQ multiplex PCR assay. TCRdb's version of the immuneACCESS table is confined to in-frame rearrangements and falls short of the full clone set. An unresolved V gene accounts for under half of the shortfall where checked; the remainder is of unknown origin. The sample table records about 350,000 clones; around 89% of these occur just once. Roughly 4.8% of the sample is in the top ten clones. The treatment or condition label on this specimen signifies: about 20 received Ad26.COV2.S at low or high dose, single or two shots; several received placebo; per-sample allocation not given. For vaccine and placebo recipients, the sequenced repertoires came from samples collected on day 63 after the first injection.

The sequences come from peripheral blood, collected in a trial of Ad26.COV2.S vaccine versus placebo. The receptors here all came from a person aged 18-60 years who received the Ad26.COV2.S COVID-19 vaccine or a placebo.

The CDR3 nucleotides are TGTGCCAGCAGCTTAGGGACTAGCGTTTCCTACGAGCAGTACTTC. Translating gives CASSLGTSVSYEQYF. The genes are TRBV11-2 and TRBJ2-7, with 9 bases fitting TRBD2. The trim removed 1 base at V and 1 base at J, leaving 2 bases unmatched. Looked up from germline, CDR1 is SGHAT and CDR2 is FQNNGV. CDR3 length: 15 residues. The full variable domain, rest sourced from reference TRBV11-2 and TRBJ2-7, is EAGVAQSPRYKIIEKRQSVAFWCNPISGHATLYWYQQILGQGPKLLIQFQNNGVVDDSQLPKDRFSAERLKGVDSTLKIQPAKLEDSAVYLCASSLGTSVSYEQYFGPGTRLTVT.

This sequence joins TRBV5-6 and TRBJ2-7, with TRBD1 as a possible D gene (6 bases). Trimming removed 2 bases from V and 0 bases from J, with 9 bases in between. Germline V gene lookup returns CDR1 SGHDT and CDR2 YYEEEE. The CDR3 has 14 residues. CDR3 bases: TGTGCCAGCAGCTTAGTAGGGGGCTCCTACGAGCAGTACTTC. It encodes CASSLVGGSYEQYF.

With regard to this clone: Germline is not matched at one junction end, which may reflect a read error. Within the sample, other DNA sequences also encode this same CDR3. This chain uses TRBV5-8 with TRBJ1-2, with TRBD1 identical over 10 bases. The CDR3 runs to 14 residues. Per germline, CDR1 SGHTS and CDR2 YDEGEE. The CDR3: CASSFGQGVYGYTF. CDR3 bases: TGTGCCAGCAGCTTTGGACAGGGGGTATATGGCTACACTTTC.

This chain uses TRBV28 with TRBJ2-3; no clear D gene. Germline V lookup: CDR1 MDHEN, CDR2 SYDVKM. V lost 5 bases and J lost 3, with 15 bases in between. The CDR3 loop spans 15 amino acids. The CDR3 protein is CASSGVGVLTDTQYF. CDR3 bases: TGTGCCAGCAGTGGAGTTGGGGTTCTTACAGATACGCAGTATTTT. The variable domain in full, with the rest retrieved from reference TRBV28 and TRBJ2-3, is DVKVTQSSRYLVKRTGEKVFLECVQDMDHENMFWYRQDPGLGLRLIYFSYDVKMKEKGDIPEGYSVSREKKERFSLILESASTNQTSMYLCASSGVGVLTDTQYFGPGTRLTVL.

This chain links TRBV4-1 with TRBJ2-1; 11 positions match TRBD2. V lost 4 bases, J lost 1 base, and 18 bases stayed unmatched. CDR3 length equals 21 residues. Germline V lookup: CDR1 MGHRA, CDR2 YSYEKL. CDR3 DNA: TGCGCCAGCAGCCCAGGCCCCGGGGTAGCGGGGGGGCTGAGGTCCTACAATGAGCAGTTCTTC. Residues: CASSPGPGVAGGLRSYNEQFF.

The rearrangement links TRBV18 to TRBJ1-3; a possible D gene is TRBD1 (6 bases). Germline V gene lookup returns CDR1 KGHSH and CDR2 LQKENI. Trimming stripped 2 bases from V and 0 bases from J, with 14 bases between. The CDR3 covers 17 residues. The CDR3 nucleotides read TGTGCCAGCTCACCATCGGCAGGGGACTCCTCTGGAAACACCATATATTTT. The encoded protein is CASSPSAGDSSGNTIYF.

The chain combines TRBV27 with TRBJ1-5, with 7 positions matching TRBD1. This CDR3 has 16 residues. Germline V gives CDR1 MNHEY, CDR2 SMNVEV (reference sequence). V was clipped by 0 bases and J by 0 bases; unmatched bases: 2. This CDR3 is CASSLSQGVSNQPQHF. In nucleotides, the CDR3 is TGTGCCAGCAGTTTATCGCAGGGGGTTAGCAATCAGCCCCAGCATTTT.

The chain has TRBV28 and TRBJ2-2, with 9 bases fitting TRBD1. The CDR3 loop spans 15 amino acids. Looked up from germline, CDR1 is MDHEN and CDR2 is SYDVKM. The V gene end was trimmed by 6 bases and the J gene end by 2 bases; junction bases not matched to a gene: 4. For the CDR3, the DNA is TGTGCCAGCAGCACGGACAGGGGCAACACCGGGGAGCTGTTTTTT. Its protein is CASSTDRGNTGELFF.

The rearrangement joins TRBV10-1 to TRBJ2-1, with unresolved D. Germline lookup yields CDR1 WNHNN and CDR2 SYGVQD (reference sequence). This CDR3 contains 14 residues. Between the trimmed V and J ends, which lost 1 base and 5 bases, there was a span of 9 bases. This CDR3 is CASSEFQSDNEQFF. CDR3 nucleotides: TGCGCCAGCAGTGAGTTCCAGAGCGACAATGAGCAGTTCTTC.

The CDR3 here is CASSRQGTEAFF. In nucleotides, the CDR3 is TGTGCCAGCAGTAGACAGGGCACTGAAGCTTTCTTT. This chain links TRBV28 with TRBJ1-1, with TRBD1 identical over 7 bases. The CDR3 totals 12 residues. The V segment lost 5 bases and the J segment 4 bases; nucleotides outside the gene matches: 1. The germline V gene has CDR1 MDHEN and CDR2 SYDVKM. The entire variable domain, with the rest obtained from reference TRBV28 and TRBJ1-1, is as follows: DVKVTQSSRYLVKRTGEKVFLECVQDMDHENMFWYRQDPGLGLRLIYFSYDVKMKEKGDIPEGYSVSREKKERFSLILESASTNQTSMYLCASSRQGTEAFFGQGTRLTVV.

The sample holds one count of this clone. The J gene is TRBJ2-7, the V gene TRBV28; 7 bases align to TRBD2. V trimming: 1 base; J trimming: 7 bases; junction bases outside the gene matches: 1. The germline CDR1 and CDR2 sequences are MDHEN and SYDVKM. The CDR3 runs to 12 residues. CDR3 protein: CASSLSREEQYF. As DNA, the CDR3 is TGTGCCAGCAGTTTATCGCGGGAGGAGCAGTACTTC.

The rearrangement joins TRBV4-3 to TRBJ1-1; D remains ambiguous. Trimming took off 0 bases at V and 1 base at J, with 6 bases between the two ends. CDR1 LGHNA and CDR2 YSLEER come from the germline V gene. The CDR3 is made up of 14 amino acids. CDR3 in DNA: TGCGCCAGCAGCCAAGATATGGGGAACACTGAAGCTTTCTTT. It encodes CASSQDMGNTEAFF.

The V call is TRBV12-3 or TRBV12-4, the J call TRBJ1-1; D is undetermined. V gave up 6 bases and J gave up 6 bases, with 14 bases separating them. The CDR3 is made up of 13 amino acids. CDR3 region: CASSLTTRPEAFF. The CDR3 DNA is TGTGCCAGCAGCCTTACGACTCGACCTGAAGCTTTCTTT.

The count of this clone is one. V and J are TRBV13 and TRBJ2-5, with TRBD2 matching 15 bases. Germline V CDR1 and CDR2: PRHDT, FYEKMQ (reference sequence). The V and J ends lost 5 bases and 1 base, in that order; junction bases with no gene match: 8. This CDR3 spans 18 amino acids. CDR3 amino acids: CASSNAGTSGRLQETQYF. In DNA form, the CDR3 reads TGTGCCAGCAGCAACGCCGGGACTAGCGGGAGGCTCCAAGAGACCCAGTACTTC.

V usage is TRBV12-3 or TRBV12-4 and J usage is TRBJ1-6; D is unresolved. The V and J ends lost 6 bases and 7 bases respectively, with 10 bases between them. This CDR3 has 13 amino acids. CDR3 sequence: CASRFRWNSPLHF. The CDR3 bases are TGTGCCAGCAGATTCCGGTGGAATTCACCCCTCCACTTT.

The chain combines TRBV18 with TRBJ1-1; TRBD1 might be the D (6 bases). Germline assignment: CDR1 KGHSH and CDR2 LQKENI. The CDR3 covers 12 residues. The germline V and J ends were trimmed by 5 bases and 7 bases, with 11 bases remaining between them. The CDR3 region is CASSEDRLEAFF. The CDR3, as DNA: TGTGCCAGCTCAGAAGACAGGCTTGAAGCTTTCTTT. The variable domain in full, with the rest retrieved from reference TRBV18 and TRBJ1-1, is NAGVMQNPRHLVRRRGQEARLRCSPMKGHSHVYWYRQLPEEGLKFMVYLQKENIIDESGMPKERFSAEFPKEGPSILRIQQVVRGDSAAYFCASSEDRLEAFFGQGTRLTVV.

The chain combines TRBV28 with TRBJ1-4; tentative D call: TRBD1 (5 bases). This CDR3 comprises 15 residues. Trimming stripped 4 bases from V and 5 bases from J, with 14 bases between. Germline loops: CDR1 MDHEN, CDR2 SYDVKM. This CDR3 reads CASSSRDGPNEKLFF. In DNA form, the CDR3 reads TGTGCCAGCAGTTCCCGGGACGGACCCAATGAAAAACTGTTTTTT. The complete variable domain, with remaining parts taken from reference TRBV28 and TRBJ1-4, reads DVKVTQSSRYLVKRTGEKVFLECVQDMDHENMFWYRQDPGLGLRLIYFSYDVKMKEKGDIPEGYSVSREKKERFSLILESASTNQTSMYLCASSSRDGPNEKLFFGSGTQLSVL.

This chain joins TRBV6-5 and TRBJ2-5; D is unresolved. V gave up 8 bases and J gave up 4 bases, with 20 bases separating them. The length of the CDR3 is 15 residues. The V gene's germline CDR1 is MNHEY and CDR2 SVGAGI. The CDR3 reads CASGLSGSVPETQYF. CDR3 bases: TGTGCCAGCGGTCTCTCAGGCAGCGTCCCAGAGACCCAGTACTTC.

This chain links TRBV5-6 with TRBJ2-7; D unresolved. The germline V gene has CDR1 SGHDT and CDR2 YYEEEE. The CDR3 contains 12 residues. Trimming took off 2 bases at V and 5 bases at J, with 8 bases between the two ends. The CDR3 region is CASSFQTNEQYF. CDR3 coding DNA: TGTGCCAGCAGCTTCCAGACCAACGAGCAGTACTTC.

The V gene is TRBV3-1 (or the pseudogene TRBV3-2), the J gene TRBJ2-5, with 7 bases identical to TRBD2. Germline-derived CDR1 and CDR2 are LGHDT and YNNKEL (reference sequence). The CDR3 runs 18 residues. The ends lost 0 bases at V and 4 bases at J; junction bases unmatched: 14. Written as DNA, the CDR3 is TGTGCCAGCAGCCAAGATTTGTGGGCGGGAGATTCCCGAGAGACCCAGTACTTC. Translation gives CASSQDLWAGDSRETQYF.

The CDR3 DNA reads TGTGCCAGCAGTCGGGGAGGGGGACTTGAAAAACTGTTTTTT. Translating it yields CASSRGGGLEKLFF. The rearrangement links TRBV27 to TRBJ1-4, with D maybe TRBD1 (6 bases). With 5 bases removed from V and 7 bases from J, the gap between germline ends came to 14 bases. Germline loops: CDR1 MNHEY, CDR2 SMNVEV (reference sequence). This CDR3 has 14 amino acids.

V usage is TRBV28 and J usage is TRBJ1-5; TRBD1 matches at 8 bases. The ends lost 5 bases at V and 2 bases at J; junction bases unmatched: 5. The length of the CDR3 is 15 residues. Germline loops: CDR1 MDHEN, CDR2 SYDVKM. The CDR3 nucleotides read TGTGCCAGCAGTAAACCGGGACAGGGCAATCAGCCCCAGCATTTT. Amino acid sequence: CASSKPGQGNQPQHF.

The chain joins TRBV7-9 to TRBJ2-5, with D possibly called TRBD1 or TRBD2 (6 bases each). From germline, CDR1 is SEHNR and CDR2 FQNEAQ (reference sequence). This CDR3 is built from 14 residues. V lost 11 bases and J lost 5, with 21 bases in between. In DNA, the CDR3 is TGTGCCGCGGCCGTCGGGGGCTTATGGGAGACCCAGTACTTC. Translating it yields CAAAVGGLWETQYF.

This rearrangement joins TRBV7-3 to TRBJ1-1, with unresolved D. Germline V gives CDR1 SGHTA, CDR2 FQGTGA. V dropped 6 bases and J dropped 4 bases, with 12 bases sitting between them. The CDR3 length is 13 residues. The CDR3: CASRNSYVTEAFF. CDR3 sequence (DNA): TGTGCCAGCAGAAACTCCTACGTCACTGAAGCTTTCTTT.

The gene calls are TRBV27 and TRBJ1-6; D remains unclear. The V gene's germline CDR1 is MNHEY and CDR2 SMNVEV (reference sequence). Trimming cost V 1 base and J 0 bases, with 10 bases left between them. CDR3 length equals 17 residues. In DNA form, the CDR3 reads TGTGCCAGCAGTTTATTTGGTGGGAGCTCCTATAATTCACCCCTCCACTTT. Translation gives CASSLFGGSSYNSPLHF.

Regarding this clone: The identical CDR3 is also encoded by other nucleotide sequences in the sample. J is TRBJ2-2 and V is TRBV7-2; no clear D. Trimming took off 1 base at V and 5 bases at J, with 2 bases between the two ends. Germline V CDR1 and CDR2: SGHTA, FQGNSA. The CDR3 runs 12 residues. The CDR3 DNA is TGTGCCAGCAGCTTAGTTACCGGGGAGCTGTTTTTT. Translation gives CASSLVTGELFF.

The chain employs TRBV5-1 and TRBJ2-3; no clear D. This CDR3 is 15 amino acids long. The V end was cut by 0 bases, the J end by 2 bases, with 10 bases between. The germline gives CDR1 SGHRS, CDR2 YFSETQ. For the CDR3, the DNA is TGCGCCAGCAGCTTGGATCGACCATTCACAGATACGCAGTATTTT. Translated, it gives CASSLDRPFTDTQYF.

This chain connects TRBV7-2 to TRBJ1-1; 11 bases are a match to TRBD1. V trimming: 2 bases; J trimming: 5 bases; junction bases outside the gene matches: 13. The CDR3 has 18 amino acids. Germline CDR1 SGHTA, CDR2 FQGNSA. CDR3 nucleotide sequence: TGTGCCAGCAGCTTATCTAATTTAGCGGGACAGGGGGGAACTGAAGCTTTCTTT. It yields the protein CASSLSNLAGQGGTEAFF.

The chain links TRBV27 to TRBJ1-6; 7 bases line up with TRBD1. This CDR3 has 14 amino acids. Germline loops: CDR1 MNHEY, CDR2 SMNVEV (reference sequence). Trimming at V came to 2 bases and at J to 9 bases, leaving 4 bases not matched to a gene. The CDR3 bases are TGTGCCAGCAGTTTAGGACAGGAGACTTCACCCCTCCACTTT. It encodes CASSLGQETSPLHF.

The J gene is TRBJ1-3, the V gene TRBV28; D remains ambiguous. Trimming left V 3 bases short and J 0 bases short, with 12 bases between. The germline CDR1 and CDR2 sequences are MDHEN and SYDVKM. The CDR3 runs to 16 residues. The CDR3 DNA reads as TGTGCCAGCAGTTTCCCAAAGACTGGCTCTGGAAACACCATATATTTT. Protein product: CASSFPKTGSGNTIYF.